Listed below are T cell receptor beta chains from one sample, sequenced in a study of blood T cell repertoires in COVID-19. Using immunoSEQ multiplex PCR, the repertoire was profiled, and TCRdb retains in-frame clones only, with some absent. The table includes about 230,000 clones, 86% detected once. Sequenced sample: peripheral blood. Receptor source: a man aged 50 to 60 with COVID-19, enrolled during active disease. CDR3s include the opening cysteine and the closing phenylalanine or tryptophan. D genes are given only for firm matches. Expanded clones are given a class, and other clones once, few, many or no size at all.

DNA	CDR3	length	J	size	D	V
TGCGCCAGCAGCCAAGCAGTTATAAGGGGAGGGGATGGCTACACCTTC	CASSQAVIRGGDGYTF	16	TRBJ1-2	few	-	TRBV4-3
TGCAGCGTTGAAGGGGGGACTAGCGGGAGGGGTGAGCAGTTCTTC	CSVEGGTSGRGEQFF	15	TRBJ2-1	-	TRBD2	TRBV29-1
TGCGCCAGCAGCCTAGGGGACACCAACTCTGGAAACACCATATATTTT	CASSLGDTNSGNTIYF	16	TRBJ1-3	-	-	TRBV5-1
TGTGCCAGTAGCGCGGGAGTGCAAGATACGCAGTATTTT	CASSAGVQDTQYF	13	TRBJ2-3	-	TRBD2	TRBV19
TGTGCCAGCAGCTCAAACTACGCAACTAATGAAAAACTGTTTTTT	CASSSNYATNEKLFF	15	TRBJ1-4	-	-	TRBV5-5
TGTGCCACCAGCAGCGGGGGAAGCTCCTACAATGAGCAGTTCTTC	CATSSGGSSYNEQFF	15	TRBJ2-1	-	-	TRBV15
TGTGCCAGCAGCCTCTCATGGACTAGCGGGGCTTCTGTAACGAAAAACATTCAGTACTTC	CASSLSWTSGASVTKNIQYF	20	TRBJ2-4	-	TRBD2	TRBV3-1/TRBV3-2
TGTGCCAGCAATCAAAGAGGGTCATTAGGCGGGGAGCTGTTTTTT	CASNQRGSLGGELFF	15	TRBJ2-2	-	-	TRBV6-5
TGTGCCAGCAGTCCGGGACAGGAGAACACTGAAGCTTTCTTT	CASSPGQENTEAFF	14	TRBJ1-1	-	TRBD1	TRBV2
TGTGCCAGCAGCCCGAGACAGGCTCTATACAATGAGCAGTTCTTC	CASSPRQALYNEQFF	15	TRBJ2-1	-	-	TRBV7-3
TGTGCCAGCAGTAACCGGCCTCGGGAACAGCCCCAGCATTTT	CASSNRPREQPQHF	14	TRBJ1-5	-	-	TRBV27
TGTGCCAGCAGAAAACCGGGGACAGCTTATGGCTACACCTTC	CASRKPGTAYGYTF	14	TRBJ1-2	once	TRBD1	TRBV6-5
TGTGCCAGCAGTTTCCCCTTAACAAGCGGGAGAATCAATGAGCAGTTCTTC	CASSFPLTSGRINEQFF	17	TRBJ2-1	-	TRBD2	TRBV27
TGTGCCAGCTCACCACTTCCAGGGGAGGGTTCACCCCTCCACTTT	CASSPLPGEGSPLHF	15	TRBJ1-6	-	-	TRBV18
TGTGCCAGCAGTTTGGGAAGGGTCAGGGATGAAGCTTTCTTT	CASSLGRVRDEAFF	14	TRBJ1-1	-	-	TRBV28
TGTGCCAGCAGTGAAGCGCTAAGACAATTCTATGGCTACACCTTC	CASSEALRQFYGYTF	15	TRBJ1-2	-	-	TRBV2
TGTGCCAGCAGCGCACTAGCGGGGGGGCATGGCGGGGAGCTGTTTTTT	CASSALAGGHGGELFF	16	TRBJ2-2	-	TRBD2	TRBV9
TGTGCCAGCAGCTTAGTTACTTCTATAACTCAAAATGAGCAGTTCTTC	CASSLVTSITQNEQFF	16	TRBJ2-1	-	-	TRBV7-2